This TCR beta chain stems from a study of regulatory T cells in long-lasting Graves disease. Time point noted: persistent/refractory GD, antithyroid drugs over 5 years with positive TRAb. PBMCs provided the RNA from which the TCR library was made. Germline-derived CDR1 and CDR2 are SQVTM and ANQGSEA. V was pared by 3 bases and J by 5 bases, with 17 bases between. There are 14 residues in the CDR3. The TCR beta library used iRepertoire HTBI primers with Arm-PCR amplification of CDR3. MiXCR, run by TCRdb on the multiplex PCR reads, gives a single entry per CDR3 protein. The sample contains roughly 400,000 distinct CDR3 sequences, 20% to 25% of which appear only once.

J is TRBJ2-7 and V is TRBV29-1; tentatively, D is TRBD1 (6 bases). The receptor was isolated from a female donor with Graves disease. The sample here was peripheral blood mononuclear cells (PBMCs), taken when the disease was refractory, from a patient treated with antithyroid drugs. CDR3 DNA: TGCAGCGTTGACGGGATGCAGGGGACCCACGAGCAGTACTTC. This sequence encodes CSVDGMQGTHEQYF.